Listed here are 22 T cell receptor beta chains from one sample, sequenced in a study of blood T cell repertoires in COVID-19. Profiling relied on immunoSEQ multiplex PCR, and the TCRdb table lists in-frame clones only, not all of them. The sample gives 30,000 to 40,000 clones, 85% of which show up once; 9.9% is in the top ten. The sample taken for sequencing was peripheral blood. The receptors were gathered from a human donor in a cohort sampled during active COVID-19.

The chain recombines TRBV5-1 with TRBJ2-5; weak D call: TRBD1 (5 bases). Germline-derived CDR1 and CDR2 are SGHRS and YFSETQ. The CDR3 covers 16 residues. V lost 1 base and J 4 bases, leaving 17 bases between the germline ends. CDR3 loop: CASSLIGGAAPETQYF. The CDR3, as DNA: TGCGCCAGCAGCTTGATTGGTGGGGCGGCTCCAGAGACCCAGTACTTC.

On this clone: The sample has other DNA sequences that encode this CDR3 too. The rearrangement joins TRBV3-1 (or the pseudogene TRBV3-2) to TRBJ2-1, with D possibly matching TRBD2 (5 bases). The CDR3 sequence is 16 residues long. Germline V gene data show CDR1 as LGHDT and CDR2 as YNNKEL (reference sequence). Trimming shortened V by 2 bases and J by 0 bases, and 11 bases separated the two germline ends. The CDR3, as DNA: TGTGCCAGCAGCCAATATTCAGGAGGCTCCTACAATGAGCAGTTCTTC. Protein: CASSQYSGGSYNEQFF.

The chain links TRBV2 to TRBJ1-1, with D possibly being TRBD1 (5 bases). The CDR3 loop spans 16 amino acids. Deletions cut 1 base from V and 5 bases from J, with 17 bases between. CDR1 is SNHLY and CDR2 is FYNNEI in the germline V gene. The CDR3 region is CASSEDRTFHETEAFF. CDR3 sequence (DNA): TGTGCCAGCAGTGAAGACAGGACCTTTCACGAAACTGAAGCTTTCTTT.

This rearrangement joins TRBV6-5 to TRBJ2-5, with 9 bases aligning to TRBD1. V shed 7 bases and J 3 bases; nucleotides not matched to a gene: 3. CDR3 size: 13 residues. The germline V gene encodes CDR1 MNHEY and CDR2 SVGAGI. CDR3 sequence: CASKGTGKETQYF. CDR3 nucleotides: TGTGCCAGCAAAGGGACAGGGAAAGAGACCCAGTACTTC.

The genes are TRBV19 and TRBJ2-3; 9 bases map to TRBD2. The ends lost 6 bases at V and 6 bases at J; junction bases unmatched: 4. The CDR3 length is 13 residues. The germline gives CDR1 LNHDA, CDR2 SQIVND (reference sequence). The CDR3 DNA follows: TGTGCCAGTAGGGTAGCGGGGGCGGATACGCAGTATTTT. Protein sequence: CASRVAGADTQYF.

The rearrangement uses TRBV27 and TRBJ1-2; tentatively, D is TRBD1 (5 bases). Germline V CDR1 and CDR2: MNHEY, SMNVEV (reference sequence). The V end lost 0 bases, the J end lost 2 bases, and 13 bases lay between the germline ends. The CDR3 totals 16 residues. The CDR3, as DNA: TGTGCCAGCAGTTTATCTCCTCGACGGGGGAACTATGGCTACACCTTC. Protein sequence: CASSLSPRRGNYGYTF.

Note on this clone: Germline is not matched at one junction end, which may reflect a read error. The V call is TRBV7-8, the J call TRBJ2-3; TRBD2 is a possible D gene (5 bases). The CDR3 has 17 amino acids. Germline values: CDR1 SGHVS, CDR2 FQNEAQ. The CDR3 region is CASRLEVGGSMGDTQYF. In DNA, the CDR3 is TGTGCCAGCAGATTAGAAGTTGGCGGGTCGATGGGTGATACGCAGTATTTT.

J is TRBJ2-2 and V is TRBV2; D call uncertain. V was cut by 0 bases and J by 1 base, with 6 bases left in between. The V gene's germline CDR1 is SNHLY and CDR2 FYNNEI. The CDR3 consists of 15 residues. CDR3 sequence (DNA): TGTGCCAGCAGTGAAGCGGCAGTGAACACCGGGGAGCTGTTTTTT. Its protein is CASSEAAVNTGELFF.

The rearrangement links TRBV5-1 to TRBJ2-7; TRBD1 matches 7 bases. The trim removed 4 bases at V and 3 bases at J, leaving 10 bases unmatched. This CDR3 region has 15 residues. Germline CDR1 and CDR2: SGHRS and YFSETQ. The CDR3 sequence is CASSQTGPTVYEQYF. The CDR3 DNA sequence: TGCGCCAGCAGCCAGACAGGGCCCACGGTCTACGAGCAGTACTTC. The complete variable domain, with remaining parts taken from reference TRBV5-1 and TRBJ2-7, reads KAGVTQTPRYLIKTRGQQVTLSCSPISGHRSVSWYQQTPGQGLQFLFEYFSETQRNKGNFPGRFSGRQFSNSRSEMNVSTLELGDSALYLCASSQTGPTVYEQYFGPGTRLTVT.

This chain joins TRBV20-1 and TRBJ2-1, with 7 bases aligning to TRBD2. Germline V lookup: CDR1 DFQATT, CDR2 SNEGSKA (reference sequence). V lost 3 bases and J lost 4; bases outside the gene matches: 9. This CDR3 comprises 15 residues. In DNA form, the CDR3 reads TGCAGTGCTAGTCCCCCAGCGGGGATTTACAATGAGCAGTTCTTC. Its protein product is CSASPPAGIYNEQFF.

V gene TRBV5-1 combines with J gene TRBJ2-7, with TRBD1 matching over 11 bases. The CDR3 totals 15 residues. J was trimmed by 6 bases and V by 4 bases; bases with no gene match: 9. CDR1 and CDR2 from the germline V gene are SGHRS and YFSETQ. In nucleotides, the CDR3 is TGCGCCAGCAGCCAATCCGGGACAGGGGGATCCGAGCAGTACTTC. This encodes CASSQSGTGGSEQYF.

The genes are TRBV15 and TRBJ1-5, with 8 positions matching TRBD1. Looked up from germline, CDR1 is LNHNV and CDR2 is YYDKDF (reference sequence). J gave up 0 bases and V 3 bases, and 4 bases lay outside the gene matches. This CDR3 region has 16 residues. The CDR3 protein is CATSSYRGDSNQPQHF. The CDR3 DNA reads as TGTGCCACCAGCAGCTACAGGGGGGATAGCAATCAGCCCCAGCATTTT.

The chain carries TRBV20-1 and TRBJ2-1, with 13 nucleotides matching TRBD2. Germline assignment: CDR1 DFQATT and CDR2 SNEGSKA (reference sequence). This CDR3 comprises 14 residues. The ends lost 3 bases at V and 5 bases at J; junction bases unmatched: 1. CDR3 DNA sequence: TGCAGTGCTAGTGGGACTAGCGGGAACAATGAGCAGTTCTTC. Translation gives CSASGTSGNNEQFF.

This rearrangement joins TRBV7-3 to TRBJ2-3, with D perhaps matching TRBD1 (6 bases). The CDR3 spans 16 residues. The V gene lost 5 bases and the J gene lost 0 bases, with 15 bases spanning the gap. CDR1 and CDR2 from the germline V gene are SGHTA and FQGTGA. The CDR3 DNA reads TGTGCCAGCAGCCTGGACAGCCTGTCTAGCACAGATACGCAGTATTTT. This gives the protein CASSLDSLSSTDTQYF.

V and J are TRBV3-1 (or the pseudogene TRBV3-2) and TRBJ2-7; D is unclear. The CDR3 contains 11 residues. V was pared by 3 bases and J by 9 bases, with 9 bases between. CDR1 LGHDT and CDR2 YNNKEL come from the germline V gene (reference sequence). Here the CDR3 reads CASSHDSGQYF. CDR3 coding DNA: TGTGCCAGCAGCCACGATTCGGGGCAGTACTTC.

In DNA, the CDR3 is TGCGCCAGCAGCCCCGGACAGGGGTTTTGGGAGCAGTACTTC. Translation gives CASSPGQGFWEQYF. The chain joins TRBV5-1 to TRBJ2-7, with 9 bases fitting TRBD1. The CDR3 covers 14 residues. From germline, CDR1 is SGHRS and CDR2 YFSETQ. J gave up 7 bases and V 4 bases, and 9 bases lay outside the gene matches.

The chain has TRBV30 and TRBJ1-2, with D possibly TRBD1 on 5 matching bases. The V and J ends lost 3 bases and 8 bases respectively, with 10 bases between them. CDR1 is GTSNPN and CDR2 is SVGIG in the germline V gene (reference sequence). The CDR3 is made up of 11 amino acids. CDR3 sequence: CAWRQGAGYTF. The CDR3 coding sequence is TGTGCCTGGAGGCAGGGTGCGGGCTACACCTTC.

The V call is TRBV18, the J call TRBJ1-1, with a weak D call TRBD1 (6 bases). Trimming pared 6 bases from V and 2 bases from J, leaving 16 bases between. This CDR3 spans 15 amino acids. The V gene's germline CDR1 is KGHSH and CDR2 LQKENI. In DNA form, the CDR3 reads TGTGCCAGCTCCCCCTCCGGGACAAGAAACACTGAAGCTTTCTTT. Amino acid sequence: CASSPSGTRNTEAFF.

The V gene is TRBV9, the J gene TRBJ1-1, with a tentative D call TRBD1 (6 bases). Germline assignment: CDR1 SGDLS and CDR2 YYNGEE. The CDR3 contains 14 residues. V dropped 4 bases and J dropped 2 bases, with 12 bases sitting between them. Here the CDR3 reads CASSLGQKNTEAFF. The CDR3 DNA reads TGTGCCAGCAGCCTCGGACAGAAAAACACTGAAGCTTTCTTT.

V gene TRBV2 combines with J gene TRBJ1-1, with 10 bases lining up with TRBD1. Germline assignment: CDR1 SNHLY and CDR2 FYNNEI. V shed 6 bases, J shed 6 bases, and the junction held 4 bases outside the gene matches. CDR3 length: 13 amino acids. The CDR3 DNA is TGTGCCAGCAGAAAAGGGACAGGGGCTGAAGCTTTCTTT. Translated: CASRKGTGAEAFF.

The chain couples TRBV3-1 (or the pseudogene TRBV3-2) to TRBJ1-2, with 7 bases identical to TRBD1. J lost 8 bases, V lost 10 bases, and 10 bases had no gene match. The CDR3 consists of 12 residues. Per the germline V gene, CDR1 is LGHDT and CDR2 is YNNKEL (reference sequence). The CDR3 sequence: CATSAGTDGYTF. In DNA, the CDR3 is TGTGCCACCTCCGCAGGGACAGACGGCTACACCTTC.

The chain joins TRBV28 to TRBJ1-2, with 7 positions matching TRBD1. Per germline, CDR1 MDHEN and CDR2 SYDVKM. The CDR3 has 12 residues. V was pared by 6 bases and J by 6 bases, with 4 bases of the junction left unmatched. CDR3 loop: CASRGTVNGYTF. CDR3 bases: TGTGCCAGCAGGGGGACAGTCAATGGCTACACCTTC.